The T cell receptor (beta chain) under discussion was sequenced for a study of blood T cells in healthy people across ages. Germline CDR1 MDHEN, CDR2 SYDVKM. The CDR3 contains 16 residues. V lost 5 bases, J lost 4 bases, and 11 bases stayed unmatched. Primed by a sample-barcoded 5' primer and a J-beta primer mix, a second PCR proceeded for about 6 to 11 cycles. From the 5' RACE reads, TCRdb called clonotypes with MiXCR, one entry per CDR3 protein. The sample has roughly 1.4 million distinct CDR3 sequences, almost 60% seen once. Comments on this clonotype: Its antigen is not known.

The study, taken as a whole, reports: Per million T cells, TCR beta diversity dropped about linearly as age rose. More naive CD4+ cells and higher diversity marked long-lived donors relative to aged donors.

The sequence came from a young man in good health. The chain links TRBV28 to TRBJ2-7; 10 bases align to TRBD2. The sequenced sample consisted of blood. The CDR3: CASSLPASGGMYEQYF. The CDR3 nucleotides read TGTGCCAGCAGTCTCCCCGCTAGCGGGGGTATGTACGAGCAGTACTTC. The variable domain in full, completed from reference TRBV28 and TRBJ2-7, reads DVKVTQSSRYLVKRTGEKVFLECVQDMDHENMFWYRQDPGLGLRLIYFSYDVKMKEKGDIPEGYSVSREKKERFSLILESASTNQTSMYLCASSLPASGGMYEQYFGPGTRLTVT.